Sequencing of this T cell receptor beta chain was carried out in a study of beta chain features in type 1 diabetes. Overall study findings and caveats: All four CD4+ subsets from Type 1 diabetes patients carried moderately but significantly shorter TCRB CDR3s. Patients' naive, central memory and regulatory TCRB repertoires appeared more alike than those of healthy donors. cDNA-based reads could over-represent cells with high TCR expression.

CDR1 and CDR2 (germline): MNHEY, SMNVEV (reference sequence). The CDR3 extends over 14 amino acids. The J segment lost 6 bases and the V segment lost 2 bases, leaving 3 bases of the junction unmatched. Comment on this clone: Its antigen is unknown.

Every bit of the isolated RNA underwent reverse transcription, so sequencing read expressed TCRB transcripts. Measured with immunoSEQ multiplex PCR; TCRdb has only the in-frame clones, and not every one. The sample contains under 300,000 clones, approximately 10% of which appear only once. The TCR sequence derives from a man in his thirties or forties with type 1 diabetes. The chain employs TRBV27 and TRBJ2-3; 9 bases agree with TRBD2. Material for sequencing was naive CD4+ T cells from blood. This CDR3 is CASSLRLAGDTQYF. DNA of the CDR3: TGTGCCAGCAGTTTAAGGCTAGCGGGGGATACGCAGTATTTT.